The table lists the clone carrying this TCR beta chain with a few counts. V was pared by 6 bases and J by 1 base, with 15 bases between. The CDR3 totals 15 residues. The data were taken from a study of identical twins. In TCRdb, the 5' RACE reads were re-called with MiXCR into one record per CDR3 protein. Among around 490,000 distinct CDR3 sequences, around 22% were seen once, and the ten largest hold approximately 0.52%. These same data were also listed under a study on yellow fever vaccine responses in identical twins.

The sequence came from a woman aged 18-30 years in good health. The V and J genes are TRBV12-3 or TRBV12-4 and TRBJ1-2, with D possibly matching TRBD1 (6 bases). Sequenced sample: CD4+ T cells sorted from blood. CDR3 in amino acids: CASSRRQADNYGYTF. The CDR3 nucleotides read TGTGCCAGCAGCCGACGACAGGCGGATAACTATGGCTACACCTTC.